This T cell receptor beta chain was recovered during a study of shared T cell receptors in the human thymus. This CDR3 has 16 amino acids. Per germline, CDR1 SGHAT and CDR2 FQNNGV. Trimming pared 3 bases from V and 2 bases from J, leaving 17 bases between. Assay used: immunoSEQ multiplex PCR; TCRdb lists only in-frame clones, some missing. The sample consists of some 640,000 clones, around 87% of them appearing once. This sample was shared with a second study, whose subject was human thymus T cells. From that paper: Donors consisted of healthy Finnish infants (having corrective surgery for congenital heart defects). Thymic resections from corrective heart surgery supplied the tissue. Both thymic and peripheral blood repertoires showed apparently biased V and J usage. Related research has reported that thymic repertoires overlap highly among unrelated individuals.

The chain employs TRBV11-2 and TRBJ2-7; D is unclear. The sequencing input was thymocytes. This TCR came from a boy less than two years old with a congenital heart defect. The CDR3 DNA sequence: TGTGCCAGCAGCTTGCCAACCCCAACCTATACCTACGAGCAGTACTTC. Amino acid sequence: CASSLPTPTYTYEQYF.